This T cell receptor beta chain was recorded in a study of T cells after yellow fever vaccination. The germline gives CDR1 DFQATT, CDR2 SNEGSKA (reference sequence). This CDR3 spans 13 amino acids. V dropped 5 bases and J dropped 4 bases, with 14 bases sitting between them. This clonotype appeared many times. TCRdb ran MiXCR on the 5' RACE reads and lists one entry per CDR3 protein. Of 230,000 or so distinct CDR3 sequences in the sample, around 6.7% are singletons; the top ten hold more than 0.85%. The receptor's source is a man aged 30 to 45 who received the YFV17D yellow fever vaccine. The chain employs TRBV20-1 and TRBJ2-5; D is possibly TRBD1 or TRBD2 (5 bases each). The source material was CD4+ T cells sorted from PBMCs, sampled on the day of the yellow fever booster vaccination. CDR3 amino acids: CSAPPGGTETQYF. CDR3 DNA: TGCAGTGCTCCTCCTGGGGGAACAGAGACCCAGTACTTC.